This TCR beta chain was profiled in a study of T cell repertoires in cytomegalovirus infection. Study-wide background: Shared public TCR beta signatures pointed to both CMV infection and a matching HLA type.

This clonotype turned up a few times. Its antigen is unknown. Trimming pared 5 bases from V and 9 bases from J, leaving 17 bases between. There are 15 residues in the CDR3. Germline CDR1 is SEHNR and CDR2 is FQNEAQ (reference sequence). TCRdb independently ran MiXCR on the reads; one entry per CDR3 protein. The sample contains approximately 120,000 distinct CDR3 sequences, 25% to 35% of which appear only once. Study-wide results and caveats: Accumulated public TCR beta family frequency recognized individuals carrying CMV together with the relevant HLA. The response measured ex vivo was dominated by TCR beta clonotypes (HLA-C-restricted and CMV-specific).

The sample in question was CD8+ T cells from cultured PBMCs, obtained from culture after CMV antigen stimulation. The sequence derives from a human donor in good health (CMV status not recorded). Some clones in this sample may be carry-over from other donors' samples. The chain is built from TRBV7-9 and TRBJ1-6; D might be TRBD1 (6 bases). The CDR3 protein is CASSAPDRRGSPLHF. The CDR3 DNA is TGTGCCAGCAGCGCCCCGGACAGAAGGGGTTCACCCCTCCACTTT.